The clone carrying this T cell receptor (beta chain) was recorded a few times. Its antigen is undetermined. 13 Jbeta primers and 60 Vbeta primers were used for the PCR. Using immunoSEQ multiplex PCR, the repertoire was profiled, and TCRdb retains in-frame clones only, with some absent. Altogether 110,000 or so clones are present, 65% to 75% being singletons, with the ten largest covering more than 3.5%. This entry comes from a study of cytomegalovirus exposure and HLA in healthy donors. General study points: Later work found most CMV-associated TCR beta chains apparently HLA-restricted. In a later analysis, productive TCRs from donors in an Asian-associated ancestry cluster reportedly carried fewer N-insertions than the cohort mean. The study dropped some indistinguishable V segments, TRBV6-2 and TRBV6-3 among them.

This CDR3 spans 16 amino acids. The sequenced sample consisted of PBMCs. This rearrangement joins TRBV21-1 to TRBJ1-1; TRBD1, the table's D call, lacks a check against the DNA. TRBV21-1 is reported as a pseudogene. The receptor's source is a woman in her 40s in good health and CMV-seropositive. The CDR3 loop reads CASSILLQGARTEAFF. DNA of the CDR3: TGTGCCAGCAGCATACTATTGCAGGGGGCAAGGACTGAAGCTTTCTTT.